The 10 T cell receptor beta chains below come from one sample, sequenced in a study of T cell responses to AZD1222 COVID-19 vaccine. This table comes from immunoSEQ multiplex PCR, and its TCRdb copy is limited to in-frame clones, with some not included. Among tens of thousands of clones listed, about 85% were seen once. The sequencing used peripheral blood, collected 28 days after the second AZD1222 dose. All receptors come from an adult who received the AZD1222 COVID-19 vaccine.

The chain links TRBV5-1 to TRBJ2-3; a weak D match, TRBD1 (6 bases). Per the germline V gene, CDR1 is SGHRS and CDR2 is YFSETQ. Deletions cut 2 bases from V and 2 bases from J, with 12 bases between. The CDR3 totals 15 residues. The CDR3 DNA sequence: TGCGCCAGCAGCTTAGGACAGCCCGTCACAGATACGCAGTATTTT. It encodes CASSLGQPVTDTQYF. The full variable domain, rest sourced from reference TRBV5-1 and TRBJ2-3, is KAGVTQTPRYLIKTRGQQVTLSCSPISGHRSVSWYQQTPGQGLQFLFEYFSETQRNKGNFPGRFSGRQFSNSRSEMNVSTLELGDSALYLCASSLGQPVTDTQYFGPGTRLTVL.

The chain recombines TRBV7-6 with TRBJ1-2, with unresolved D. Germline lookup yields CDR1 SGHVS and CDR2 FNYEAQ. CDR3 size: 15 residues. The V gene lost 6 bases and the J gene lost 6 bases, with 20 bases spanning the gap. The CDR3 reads CASSPISGPWDGYTF. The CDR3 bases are TGTGCCAGCAGTCCAATAAGCGGTCCCTGGGATGGCTACACCTTC.

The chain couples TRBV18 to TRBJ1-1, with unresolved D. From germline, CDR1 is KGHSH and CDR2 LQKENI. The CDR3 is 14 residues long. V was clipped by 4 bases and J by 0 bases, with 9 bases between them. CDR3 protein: CASSRGVVNTEAFF. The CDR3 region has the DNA TGTGCCAGCTCACGAGGAGTGGTGAACACTGAAGCTTTCTTT.

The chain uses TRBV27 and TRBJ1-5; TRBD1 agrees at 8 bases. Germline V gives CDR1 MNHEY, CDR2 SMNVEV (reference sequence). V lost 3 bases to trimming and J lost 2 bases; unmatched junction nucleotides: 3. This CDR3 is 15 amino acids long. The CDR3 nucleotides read TGTGCCAGCAGTTTGGACAGGGCGGGCAATCAGCCCCAGCATTTT. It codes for CASSLDRAGNQPQHF.

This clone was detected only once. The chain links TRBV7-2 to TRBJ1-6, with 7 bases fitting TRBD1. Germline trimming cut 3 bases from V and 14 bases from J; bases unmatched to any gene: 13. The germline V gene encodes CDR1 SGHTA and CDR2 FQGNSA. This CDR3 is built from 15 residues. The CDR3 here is CASSFSGTVNGALHF. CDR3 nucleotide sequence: TGTGCCAGCAGCTTTTCCGGGACAGTCAACGGTGCCCTCCACTTT.

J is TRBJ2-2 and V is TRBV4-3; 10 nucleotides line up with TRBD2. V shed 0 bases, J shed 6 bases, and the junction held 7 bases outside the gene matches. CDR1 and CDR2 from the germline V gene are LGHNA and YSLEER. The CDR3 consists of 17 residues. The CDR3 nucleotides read TGCGCCAGCAGCCAAGATCTAGCGGGAGCTAATTCCGGGGAGCTGTTTTTT. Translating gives CASSQDLAGANSGELFF.

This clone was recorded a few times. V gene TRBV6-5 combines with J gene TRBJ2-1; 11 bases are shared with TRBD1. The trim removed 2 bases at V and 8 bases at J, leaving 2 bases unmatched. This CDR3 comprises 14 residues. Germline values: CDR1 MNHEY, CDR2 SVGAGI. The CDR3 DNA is TGTGCCAGCAGTTACAGGGACAGGGGGGATGAGCAGTTCTTC. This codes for CASSYRDRGDEQFF.

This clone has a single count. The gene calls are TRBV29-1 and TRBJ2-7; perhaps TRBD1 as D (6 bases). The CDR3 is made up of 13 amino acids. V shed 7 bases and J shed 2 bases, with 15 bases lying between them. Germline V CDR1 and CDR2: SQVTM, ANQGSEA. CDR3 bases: TGCAGCGCTAGGGACACCAAGCCCTACGAGCAGTACTTC. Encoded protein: CSARDTKPYEQYF.

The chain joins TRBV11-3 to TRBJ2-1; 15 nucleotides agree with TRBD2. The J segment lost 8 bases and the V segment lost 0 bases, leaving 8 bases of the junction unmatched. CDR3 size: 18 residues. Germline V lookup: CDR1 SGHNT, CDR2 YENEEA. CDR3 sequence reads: CASSLEGGLAGGGDEQFF. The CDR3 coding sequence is TGTGCCAGCAGCTTAGAAGGGGGACTAGCGGGAGGAGGCGATGAGCAGTTCTTC.

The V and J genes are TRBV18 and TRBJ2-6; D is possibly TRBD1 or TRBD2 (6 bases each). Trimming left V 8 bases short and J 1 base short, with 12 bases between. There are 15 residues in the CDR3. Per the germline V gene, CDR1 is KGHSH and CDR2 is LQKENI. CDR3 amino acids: CASTRGQSGANVLTF. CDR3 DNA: TGTGCCAGCACTCGGGGGCAATCTGGGGCCAACGTCCTGACTTTC.